Each of the 13 T cell receptor beta chains below was sequenced from the same sample in a study of immune characterization of retroperitoneal liposarcoma. One entry per CDR3 protein results from TCRdb running MiXCR on the PCR reads. The table lists 8,500 to 14,000 distinct CDR3 sequences, 22% of them singletons. The sample was blood. These receptors came from a female donor with retroperitoneal liposarcoma.

This clonotype was detected many times. The chain carries TRBV27 and TRBJ1-2; D uncertain. In germline, CDR1 is MNHEY, CDR2 SMNVEV (reference sequence). Between the trimmed V and J ends, which lost 6 bases and 6 bases, there was a span of 14 bases. The CDR3 covers 13 residues. CDR3 in DNA: TGTGCCAGCAGCCTGCGCATGAGTGATGGCTACACCTTC. It yields the protein CASSLRMSDGYTF.

V usage is TRBV3-1 and J usage is TRBJ2-1, with D uncertain. Trimming removed 0 bases at V and 10 bases at J, with 16 bases between. CDR3 size: 15 residues. Germline CDR1 and CDR2: LGHDT and YNNKEL (reference sequence). The CDR3 protein is CASSQDSQYRLEQFF. The DNA for the CDR3 is TGTGCCAGCAGCCAAGATTCCCAGTATCGGCTCGAGCAGTTCTTC.

The rearrangement uses TRBV5-1 and TRBJ2-3, with 15 bases aligning to TRBD2. Germline CDR1 is SGHRS and CDR2 is YFSETQ. The CDR3 runs to 19 residues. V shed 3 bases and J 0 bases; nucleotides not matched to a gene: 8. This chain's CDR3 is CASSSGTSGRILSTDTQYF. The CDR3 DNA reads TGCGCCAGCAGCTCCGGGACTAGCGGGAGGATTCTTAGCACAGATACGCAGTATTTT.

The table lists this clonotype with many counts. The chain recombines TRBV6-1 with TRBJ2-5, with D possibly being TRBD1 or TRBD2 (5 bases each). The J call may be in error: the DNA end matches TRBJ2-7 better. The CDR3 runs to 15 residues. Germline V gene data show CDR1 as MNHNS and CDR2 as SASEGT. CDR3 residues: CASSEWAGRTYEQYF. The CDR3, as DNA: TGTGCCAGCAGTGAATGGGCAGGGAGAACCTACGAGCAGTACTTC.

This clonotype showed up many times. The V call is TRBV4-1, the J call TRBJ2-1, with TRBD2 identical over 11 bases. The CDR3 extends over 16 amino acids. Germline V gene data show CDR1 as MGHRA and CDR2 as YSYEKL. V shed 2 bases, J shed 3 bases, and the junction held 3 bases outside the gene matches. The CDR3 bases are TGCGCCAGCAGCCAACCTACTAGCGGGAGCTACAATGAGCAGTTCTTC. It translates to CASSQPTSGSYNEQFF.

The chain carries TRBV12-3 or TRBV12-4 and TRBJ2-1; 8 nucleotides align to TRBD1. Matching the DNA end better, TRBJ2-7 makes the J call doubtful. The CDR3 has 16 amino acids. CDR3 residues: CASSLGGRGQDNEQYF. The CDR3 DNA reads as TGTGCCAGCAGTTTGGGAGGCAGGGGGCAGGACAATGAGCAGTACTTC.

The rearrangement links TRBV10-2 to TRBJ2-1, with TRBD2 matching 12 bases. The CDR3 is 15 residues long. The junction had 3 bases not matched to a gene; V was cut back by 7 bases and J by 2 bases. Germline V lookup: CDR1 WSHSY, CDR2 SAAADI. CDR3 DNA sequence: TGCGCCAGCATCCCTAGCGGGAGGGCCTACAATGAGCAGTTCTTC. Protein: CASIPSGRAYNEQFF.

This clonotype occurred many times. V and J are TRBV6-6 and TRBJ2-5, with 9 bases aligning to TRBD1. There are 14 residues in the CDR3. Looked up from germline, CDR1 is MNHNY and CDR2 is SVGAGI (reference sequence). J lost 11 bases, V lost 2 bases, and 9 bases had no gene match. As DNA, the CDR3 is TGTGCCAGCAGTTACGGGACAGGGTCAGGGGAGCAGTACTTC. This codes for CASSYGTGSGEQYF.

This clonotype is medium-sized. The rearrangement joins TRBV12-3 or TRBV12-4 to TRBJ2-3, with D tentatively TRBD1 (5 bases). The CDR3 sequence is 14 residues long. V gave up 8 bases and J gave up 0 bases, with 12 bases separating them. The CDR3 here is CASQGLRSTDTQYF. The CDR3 DNA sequence: TGTGCCAGCCAGGGCCTAAGGAGCACAGATACGCAGTATTTT.

This chain joins TRBV27 and TRBJ1-5; D may be TRBD1 (6 bases). Deletions cut 6 bases from V and 2 bases from J, with 14 bases between. The CDR3 length is 15 residues. Germline V gene sequence: CDR1 MNHEY, CDR2 SMNVEV (reference sequence). CDR3 coding DNA: TGTGCCAGCAGCCACAGGGTTGAGGGCAATCAGCCCCAGCATTTT. It yields the protein CASSHRVEGNQPQHF.

The rearrangement uses TRBV5-4 and TRBJ2-1; a weak D match, TRBD2 (5 bases). Trimming pared 1 base from V and 0 bases from J, leaving 14 bases between. Germline CDR1 and CDR2: SGHNT and YYREEE (reference sequence). CDR3 length: 17 amino acids. CDR3 coding DNA: TGTGCCAGCAGCTTGCCCGGGGTGGGGAGCTCCTACAATGAGCAGTTCTTC. It codes for CASSLPGVGSSYNEQFF.

This chain links TRBV7-6 with TRBJ1-1, with unresolved D. The length of the CDR3 is 13 residues. V gave up 5 bases and J gave up 1 base, with 8 bases separating them. CDR1 SGHVS and CDR2 FNYEAQ come from the germline V gene. The CDR3 nucleotides read TGTGCCAGCAGCCGCCTCCAGAACACTGAAGCTTTCTTT. Translating it yields CASSRLQNTEAFF.

The chain uses TRBV11-2 and TRBJ1-6; TRBD1 is a possible D gene (6 bases). Germline V gene lookup returns CDR1 SGHAT and CDR2 FQNNGV. The CDR3 covers 15 residues. Trimming pared 1 base from V and 8 bases from J, leaving 12 bases between. The CDR3, as DNA: TGTGCCAGCAGCTTAGTGCCAGGGGCGGATTCACCCCTCCACTTT. Residues: CASSLVPGADSPLHF.